Listed below are T cell receptor beta chains from one sample, sequenced in a study of chemoradiotherapy in HPV16-positive cancers. Produced via immunoSEQ multiplex PCR; TCRdb's table is partial and in-frame only. This sample carries about 860 clones, roughly 94% of them seen once, and the ten largest clones take 3% to 3.5%. The specimen was tumor tissue, collected from a patient who underwent chemoradiotherapy. The receptor source for this set is a human donor with HPV-associated anogenital cancer. Each CDR3 is given with its conserved first and last residue. Each record gives: V gene, D gene, J gene, clone size, CDR3 protein, CDR3 DNA. D genes are given only for firm matches. Clone size is stated in some rows and not others, as once, few, many or a class when expanded.

TRBV7-8	.	TRBJ2-5	.	CASSAGGETQYF	TGTGCCAGCAGCGCCGGGGGAGAGACCCAGTACTTC
TRBV15	.	TRBJ2-5	.	CATSSNGGQQETQYF	TGTGCCACCAGCTCAAACGGGGGGCAGCAAGAGACCCAGTACTTC
TRBV9	TRBD2	TRBJ2-3	.	CASSPTSVATDTQYF	TGTGCCAGCAGCCCAACTAGCGTTGCCACAGATACGCAGTATTTT
TRBV7-6	.	TRBJ1-5	.	CASSLGGVNQPQHF	TGTGCCAGCAGCTTAGGAGGCGTAAATCAGCCCCAGCATTTT
TRBV11-3	.	TRBJ2-3	.	CASSPSGRGDTQYF	TGTGCCAGCAGCCCCTCAGGCAGGGGCGATACGCAGTATTTT
TRBV5-1	TRBD2	TRBJ2-3	.	CASSYGTSGGADTQYF	TGCGCCAGCAGCTATGGGACTAGCGGGGGGGCGGATACGCAGTATTTT
TRBV7-9	.	TRBJ2-5	few	CASSLRDGQETQYF	TGTGCCAGCAGCTTACGGGACGGCCAAGAGACCCAGTACTTC
TRBV5-1	.	TRBJ2-3	.	CASSLGPTDTQYF	TGCGCCAGCAGCTTGGGACCCACAGATACGCAGTATTTT
TRBV5-1	.	TRBJ2-1	.	CASSLNSLGNEQFF	TGCGCCAGCAGCTTGAACTCTTTGGGCAATGAGCAGTTCTTC
TRBV29-1	.	TRBJ1-1	.	CSVDLRGTPNTEAFF	TGCAGCGTTGACCTTCGGGGGACCCCGAACACTGAAGCTTTCTTT
TRBV5-4	.	TRBJ1-2	.	CASRSGFRENGYTF	TGTGCCAGCAGATCCGGTTTCAGGGAAAATGGCTACACCTTC
TRBV6-4	.	TRBJ2-7	.	CASSDSSGSYEQYF	TGTGCCAGCAGTGACTCGTCAGGGTCGTACGAGCAGTACTTC
TRBV7-2	.	TRBJ2-5	.	CASSPRRTETQYF	TGTGCCAGCAGCCCAAGACGGACGGAGACCCAGTACTTC
TRBV5-1	.	TRBJ1-1	once	CASSLGGLNTEAFF	TGCGCCAGCAGCTTGGGGGGACTGAACACTGAAGCTTTCTTT
TRBV15	TRBD2	TRBJ2-3	once	CATSRDQAAGDRRYTDTQYF	TGTGCCACCAGCAGAGATCAGGCAGCGGGGGACCGACGATACACAGATACGCAGTATTTT
TRBV7-2	.	TRBJ2-5	.	CASSLARRISTQETQYF	TGTGCCAGCAGCTTAGCCCGGAGAATTTCAACCCAAGAGACCCAGTACTTC
TRBV6-1	.	TRBJ1-1	.	CANARGLNTEAFF	TGTGCCAACGCGAGGGGGTTGAACACTGAAGCTTTCTTT
TRBV28	TRBD1	TRBJ2-7	.	CASSSVGTGRGEQYF	TGTGCCAGCAGCTCAGTAGGGACAGGACGAGGCGAGCAGTACTTC
TRBV14	.	TRBJ1-1	.	CASSRSGNTEAFF	TGTGCCAGCAGCCGATCGGGTAACACTGAAGCTTTCTTT
TRBV7-9	.	TRBJ1-1	.	CASSADGGRWAFF	TGTGCCAGCAGCGCTGACGGTGGTCGATGGGCTTTCTTT
TRBV7-3	.	TRBJ2-1	.	CASSAVVFGEQFF	TGTGCCAGCAGCGCAGTAGTTTTCGGTGAGCAGTTCTTC
TRBV5-4	.	TRBJ2-2	.	CASSPEATVNTGELFF	TGTGCCAGCAGCCCGGAGGCGACAGTGAACACCGGGGAGCTGTTTTTT
TRBV6-5	.	TRBJ1-2	.	CASRRASKVNYGYTF	TGTGCCAGCCGACGGGCCTCAAAAGTCAACTATGGCTACACCTTC
TRBV5-4	TRBD2	TRBJ2-1	.	CASSLGLASYNEQFF	TGTGCCAGCAGCTTGGGACTAGCCAGTTACAATGAGCAGTTCTTC
TRBV6-5	.	TRBJ1-5	.	CASMEVRGQPQHF	TGTGCCAGCATGGAGGTCCGGGGGCAGCCCCAGCATTTT
TRBV27	.	TRBJ2-4	once	CASSLSIKNIQYF	TGTGCCAGCAGTCTCTCGATCAAAAACATTCAGTACTTC
TRBV5-1	.	TRBJ2-5	.	CASSFFLGAAETQYF	TGCGCCAGCAGCTTCTTTCTGGGGGCGGCAGAGACCCAGTACTTC
TRBV11-1	.	TRBJ2-7	.	CASSLEDSVFYEQYF	TGTGCCAGCAGCTTAGAGGACAGCGTTTTCTACGAGCAGTACTTC
TRBV10-3	TRBD1	TRBJ1-1	.	CAIRAGQRNTEAFF	TGTGCCATCAGGGCGGGACAGCGGAACACTGAAGCTTTCTTT
TRBV10-3	.	TRBJ2-4	.	CAISDRFSGDIQYF	TGTGCCATCAGTGATAGGTTTTCGGGGGACATTCAGTACTTC
TRBV6-5	.	TRBJ2-7	.	CASSDNPKGGQYF	TGTGCCAGCAGCGACAACCCGAAGGGGGGGCAGTACTTC
TRBV7-3	.	TRBJ2-3	.	CASSLNPSLNTDTQYF	TGTGCCAGCAGCTTAAATCCTAGCCTCAACACAGATACGCAGTATTTT
TRBV29-1	.	TRBJ1-6	.	CSVRAGGDSPLHF	TGCAGCGTCAGAGCGGGAGGGGATTCACCCCTCCACTTT
TRBV7-9	.	TRBJ1-1	.	CASSPSGRVSNAFF	TGTGCCAGCAGCCCATCGGGGAGGGTTTCGAATGCTTTCTTT
TRBV28	TRBD1	TRBJ2-3	.	CASSSDKLGQGVTDTQYF	TGTGCCAGCAGTTCCGACAAATTGGGACAGGGCGTCACAGATACGCAGTATTTT
TRBV7-8	.	TRBJ2-4	once	CASSSEVWGNIQYF	TGTGCCAGCAGCTCGGAGGTCTGGGGAAACATTCAGTACTTC
TRBV5-3	.	TRBJ1-4	.	CARSLPPGQTNEKLFF	TGTGCCAGAAGCTTGCCCCCCGGGCAGACAAATGAAAAACTGTTTTTT
TRBV5-5	TRBD1	TRBJ2-3	.	CASSLSFGTGSDTQYF	TGTGCCAGCAGCTTATCCTTCGGGACAGGGTCAGATACGCAGTATTTT
TRBV15	.	TRBJ1-2	.	CATSRDNGGRGYTF	TGTGCCACCAGCAGAGATAATGGGGGTCGGGGCTACACCTTC
TRBV5-1	.	TRBJ2-3	.	CASSPGRGSTDTQYF	TGCGCCAGCAGCCCAGGGCGAGGGTCCACAGATACGCAGTATTTT
TRBV27	.	TRBJ2-1	.	CASSFAAGSSYNEQFF	TGTGCCAGCAGTTTCGCGGCGGGGAGCTCCTACAATGAGCAGTTCTTC
TRBV6-5	TRBD1	TRBJ1-6	once	CASSYGHQGGNSPLHF	TGTGCCAGCAGTTACGGGCATCAGGGGGGCAATTCACCCCTCCACTTT
TRBV5-4	.	TRBJ1-2	.	CASSPEPGNYGYTF	TGTGCCAGCAGCCCCGAACCCGGGAATTATGGCTACACCTTC
TRBV7-2	.	TRBJ2-2	.	CASSHGQKGELFF	TGTGCCAGCAGTCATGGGCAAAAGGGGGAGCTGTTTTTT
TRBV6-5	.	TRBJ1-1	.	CASSYSKGGTEAFF	TGTGCCAGCAGTTACTCAAAGGGGGGGACTGAAGCTTTCTTT
TRBV6-5	TRBD2	TRBJ2-1	.	CASTKRGGAEGEQFF	TGTGCCAGCACCAAACGGGGGGGGGCCGAAGGTGAGCAGTTCTTC
TRBV5-1	.	TRBJ1-1	.	CASSLEGTYTEAFF	TGCGCCAGCAGCCTAGAAGGGACGTACACTGAAGCTTTCTTT
TRBV11-1	.	TRBJ2-7	.	CASSLAAGVGEQYF	TGTGCCAGCAGCTTAGCCGCAGGGGTGGGAGAGCAGTACTTC
TRBV6-6	.	TRBJ2-4	.	CASSYSGSKAGNIQYF	TGTGCCAGCAGTTACTCGGGGTCGAAGGCGGGGAACATTCAGTACTTC
TRBV11-2	TRBD1	TRBJ1-5	.	CASSDRGNQPQHF	TGTGCCAGCAGCGACAGGGGAAATCAGCCCCAGCATTTT
TRBV10-3	.	TRBJ2-6	.	CAISGRLPGANVLTF	TGTGCCATCAGTGGGCGCCTTCCTGGGGCCAACGTCCTGACTTTC
TRBV27	.	TRBJ1-5	.	CASGASRNQHF	TGTGCCAGCGGGGCCTCCCGAAACCAGCATTTT
TRBV5-1	TRBD2	TRBJ2-5	.	CASSLTLADEETQYF	TGCGCCAGCAGCTTGACACTAGCGGACGAAGAGACCCAGTACTTC